These 28 T cell receptor beta chains were all obtained from the same sample, sequenced in a study of T cells in Graves' hyperthyroidism and ophthalmopathy. TCR beta CDR3 regions were amplified from RNA. First-round RT-PCR of the TCR CDR3 relied on the HTBI primer set. TCRdb fed the multiplex PCR reads into MiXCR, producing one record per CDR3 protein. The sample has 550,000 to 600,000 distinct CDR3 sequences; approximately 15% are singletons. Sequencing was carried out using blood. These receptors all come from a woman under 30 with Graves' ophthalmopathy.

Many counts were recorded for this clonotype. V is TRBV20-1 and J is TRBJ2-3; 9 bases fit TRBD2. Trimming at V came to 2 bases and at J to 0 bases, leaving 3 bases not matched to a gene. This CDR3 has 15 amino acids. CDR1 DFQATT and CDR2 SNEGSKA come from the germline V gene (reference sequence). Here the CDR3 reads CSARRGLASTDTQYF. CDR3 coding DNA: TGCAGTGCTAGACGGGGACTAGCTAGCACAGATACGCAGTATTTT.

V usage is TRBV27 and J usage is TRBJ1-6; unclear D gene. Trimming took off 5 bases at V and 12 bases at J, with 17 bases between the two ends. This CDR3 has 14 residues. The germline gives CDR1 MNHEY, CDR2 SMNVEV (reference sequence). The CDR3 coding sequence is TGTGCCAGCAGTCCGTCCCCGACCCGTTTACCCCTCCACTTT. Residues: CASSPSPTRLPLHF.

About this clonotype itself: Germline and junction disagree at one end, which may indicate a read error. The chain uses TRBV7-2 and TRBJ2-1; 8 bases fit TRBD2. The CDR3 length is 16 residues. Germline loops: CDR1 SGHTA, CDR2 FQGNSA. The CDR3 DNA is TGTGCCAGCAGCTACGATAGCGGGATAGGCTACGATGAGCAGTTCTTC. As protein: CASSYDSGIGYDEQFF.

The V and J genes are TRBV5-1 and TRBJ2-5; D possibly uses TRBD1 or TRBD2 (6 bases each). With 4 bases removed from V and 4 bases from J, the gap between germline ends came to 17 bases. The CDR3 spans 15 residues. Germline V CDR1 and CDR2: SGHRS, YFSETQ. Here the CDR3 DNA reads TGCGCCAGCAGCCGGGACAACGTGGGGGGAGAGACCCAGTACTTC. Its protein product is CASSRDNVGGETQYF.

About this clonotype: Germline and junction disagree at one end, which may indicate a read error. The V gene is TRBV9, the J gene TRBJ1-5, with 9 bases identical to TRBD1. CDR3 length equals 15 residues. Per the germline V gene, CDR1 is SGDLS and CDR2 is YYNGEE. CDR3 DNA: TGTGCCAGCAGCCGGACAGGGGTGGGCAATCAGCCCCGGCATTTT. Translated: CASSRTGVGNQPRHF.

The V gene is TRBV12-3 or TRBV12-4, the J gene TRBJ2-3; TRBD2 matches at 7 bases. The CDR3 covers 15 residues. The trim removed 4 bases at V and 8 bases at J, leaving 12 bases unmatched. CDR3 protein: CASSWGGRGEGTQYF. CDR3 nucleotides: TGTGCCAGCAGTTGGGGGGGAAGGGGCGAGGGTACGCAGTATTTT.

The chain joins TRBV11-2 to TRBJ2-3, with D tentatively TRBD1 or TRBD2 (6 bases each). Germline V lookup: CDR1 SGHAT, CDR2 FQNNGV. This CDR3 comprises 15 residues. Trimming took 5 bases from V and 0 from J, leaving 12 bases between them. Here the CDR3 reads CASSTRGRSTDTQYF. CDR3 bases: TGTGCCAGCAGCACCCGGGGGCGGAGCACAGATACGCAGTATTTT. The complete variable domain, with remaining parts taken from reference TRBV11-2 and TRBJ2-3, reads EAGVAQSPRYKIIEKRQSVAFWCNPISGHATLYWYQQILGQGPKLLIQFQNNGVVDDSQLPKDRFSAERLKGVDSTLKIQPAKLEDSAVYLCASSTRGRSTDTQYFGPGTRLTVL.

This clonotype was recorded once. J is TRBJ2-1 and V is TRBV2, with D unclear. Germline lookup yields CDR1 SNHLY and CDR2 FYNNEI. Trimming cost V 0 bases and J 10 bases, with 10 bases left between them. The CDR3 totals 13 residues. The CDR3 protein is CASSEAGLREQFF. CDR3 nucleotides: TGTGCCAGCAGTGAAGCAGGCCTTAGAGAGCAGTTCTTC.

The chain uses TRBV7-2 and TRBJ2-3, with 7 bases matching TRBD2. The CDR3 extends over 15 amino acids. The V and J ends lost 6 bases and 0 bases, in that order; junction bases with no gene match: 6. Germline V lookup: CDR1 SGHTA, CDR2 FQGNSA. CDR3 residues: CASRVRGGSTDTQYF. In DNA form, the CDR3 reads TGTGCCAGCAGGGTTCGCGGGGGAAGCACAGATACGCAGTATTTT.

With respect to this clonotype: The junction does not match germline at one end; this may be a read error. This chain connects TRBV18 to TRBJ1-5; no firm D call. CDR3 length: 13 amino acids. Germline-derived CDR1 and CDR2 are KGHSH and LQKENI. CDR3 protein: CASSPGRDQPRHF. Here the CDR3 DNA reads TGTGCCAGCTCACCAGGGAGAGATCAGCCCCGGCATTTT.

The chain joins TRBV2 to TRBJ1-5; TRBD1 matches 9 bases. Germline lookup yields CDR1 SNHLY and CDR2 FYNNEI. The CDR3 has 16 residues. J lost 2 bases, V lost 6 bases, and 8 bases had no gene match. CDR3 nucleotides: TGTGCCAGCAGCAAACAGGGGGCGCGCGGCAATCAGCCCCAGCATTTT. Translating gives CASSKQGARGNQPQHF.

This clonotype was picked up many times. V usage is TRBV3-1 and J usage is TRBJ2-1, with TRBD2 identical over 13 bases. The J segment lost 0 bases and the V segment lost 2 bases, leaving 4 bases of the junction unmatched. This CDR3 has 18 residues. Germline V gives CDR1 LGHDT, CDR2 YNNKEL (reference sequence). CDR3 residues: CASSQYGTSGNSYNEQFF. CDR3 DNA sequence: TGTGCCAGCAGCCAATATGGGACTAGCGGGAACTCCTACAATGAGCAGTTCTTC.

This sequence joins TRBV5-5 and TRBJ1-2; no firm D call. From germline, CDR1 is SGHKS and CDR2 YYEKEE (reference sequence). This CDR3 is built from 16 residues. V was pared by 1 base and J by 4 bases, with 17 bases between. The chain's CDR3 is CASSLFRAFAGYGYTF. The CDR3 DNA sequence: TGTGCCAGCAGCTTGTTTCGGGCGTTCGCCGGCTATGGCTACACCTTC.

This clonotype was detected ten times or more. The chain is built from TRBV24-1 and TRBJ2-7; D is ambiguous. The germline gives CDR1 KGHDR, CDR2 SFDVKD. The V gene lost 3 bases and the J gene lost 2 bases, with 7 bases spanning the gap. The CDR3 length is 13 residues. The CDR3 sequence is CATSDPLTYEQYF. CDR3 coding DNA: TGTGCCACCAGTGATCCCCTCACCTACGAGCAGTACTTC.

The sample holds many counts of this clonotype. Mismatch with germline at one junction end may stem from a read error. This sequence joins TRBV11-3 and TRBJ2-1; TRBD1 agrees at 9 bases. Germline lookup yields CDR1 SGHNT and CDR2 YENEEA. The CDR3 length is 18 residues. CDR3 amino acids: CVSSKRLGQGISYNEQFF. As DNA, the CDR3 is TGTGTCAGCAGCAAAAGGCTAGGACAGGGGATATCCTACAATGAGCAGTTCTTC.

This clonotype has ten or more counts. V and J are TRBV12-3 or TRBV12-4 and TRBJ2-1, with 9 bases fitting TRBD2. The CDR3 is 16 residues long. V shed 7 bases, J shed 8 bases, and the junction held 15 bases outside the gene matches. The CDR3 here is CASIPSGEGIYHEQFF. The CDR3 DNA reads TGTGCCAGCATTCCTAGCGGGGAAGGGATTTACCATGAGCAGTTCTTC.

The chain is built from TRBV24-1 and TRBJ2-2; D unresolved. The V end was cut by 0 bases, the J end by 3 bases, with 7 bases between. The CDR3 extends over 15 amino acids. Germline V gene lookup returns CDR1 KGHDR and CDR2 SFDVKD. Here the CDR3 reads CATSDLKRHTGELFF. DNA for the CDR3: TGTGCCACCAGTGATTTGAAGAGACACACCGGGGAGCTGTTTTTT.

This clonotype was counted at least ten times. The chain recombines TRBV13 with TRBJ1-1; weak D call: TRBD1 (5 bases). Germline values: CDR1 PRHDT, CDR2 FYEKMQ (reference sequence). The germline V and J ends were trimmed by 2 bases and 0 bases, with 16 bases remaining between them. The CDR3 consists of 17 residues. This CDR3 reads CASSLLGQWGMNTEAFF. In DNA, the CDR3 is TGTGCCAGCAGCTTATTGGGGCAGTGGGGCATGAACACTGAAGCTTTCTTT.

V gene TRBV10-3 combines with J gene TRBJ1-2, with 11 nucleotides matching TRBD1. This CDR3 is built from 14 residues. The germline gives CDR1 ENHRY, CDR2 SYGVKD. Unmatched junction bases numbered 4, after V lost 7 bases and J lost 3 bases. CDR3 residues: CAIMGTGGDYGYTF. The CDR3 DNA reads as TGTGCCATCATGGGGACAGGGGGGGACTATGGCTACACCTTC.

This clonotype was counted at least ten times. The chain joins TRBV12-3 or TRBV12-4 to TRBJ2-7; the D gene is possibly TRBD2 (6 bases). Trimming left V 5 bases short and J 6 bases short, with 17 bases between. CDR3 length: 14 residues. The CDR3 nucleotides read TGTGCCAGCAGTACGGGTCCTCGGAGGGGCGAGCAGTACTTC. This sequence encodes CASSTGPRRGEQYF.

This clonotype has at least ten counts. The chain carries TRBV6-2 or TRBV6-3 and TRBJ2-7, with D hard to call. The CDR3 spans 12 residues. CDR1 and CDR2 (germline): MNHEY, SVGEGT. V was cut by 5 bases and J by 1 base, with 6 bases left in between. CDR3 loop: CASSQTSYEQYF. In DNA form, the CDR3 reads TGTGCCAGCAGTCAAACATCCTACGAGCAGTACTTC.

This clonotype was observed many times. This chain connects TRBV7-8 to TRBJ1-5; D is undetermined. In germline, CDR1 is SGHVS, CDR2 FQNEAQ. The CDR3 covers 14 residues. The germline V and J ends were trimmed by 1 base and 0 bases, with 4 bases remaining between them. In nucleotides, the CDR3 is TGTGCCAGCAGCTTAGTGGATAGCAATCAGCCCCAGCATTTT. As protein: CASSLVDSNQPQHF.

Ten or more counts support this clonotype. The CDR3: CAWSVGGSTQYF. The CDR3 DNA reads as TGTGCCTGGAGTGTAGGGGGCAGTACGCAGTATTTT. This chain links TRBV30 with TRBJ2-3; 7 bases are a match to TRBD1. The ends lost 0 bases at V and 8 bases at J; junction bases unmatched: 2. Germline V lookup: CDR1 GTSNPN, CDR2 SVGIG (reference sequence). The CDR3 spans 12 residues. Together with reference TRBV30 and TRBJ2-3, the CDR3 gives the full variable domain: SQTIHQWPATLVQPVGSPLSLECTVEGTSNPNLYWYRQAAGRGLQLLFYSVGIGQISSEVPQNLSASRPQDRQFILSSKKLLLSDSGFYLCAWSVGGSTQYFGPGTRLTVL.

The chain is built from TRBV7-9 and TRBJ2-1; 12 nucleotides align to TRBD2. CDR3 length: 15 residues. The ends lost 5 bases at V and 8 bases at J; junction bases unmatched: 7. Germline V gives CDR1 SEHNR, CDR2 FQNEAQ (reference sequence). The CDR3: CASSQRTSGTDEQFF. The CDR3 DNA sequence: TGTGCCAGCAGCCAGAGGACTAGCGGGACCGATGAGCAGTTCTTC.

This clonotype was seen at least ten times. The gene calls are TRBV2 and TRBJ2-7, with a possible D match to TRBD2 (6 bases). The germline CDR1 and CDR2 sequences are SNHLY and FYNNEI. The germline V and J ends were trimmed by 5 bases and 3 bases, with 17 bases remaining between them. This CDR3 has 15 residues. The CDR3 DNA follows: TGTGCCAGCAGTATCTCGGGACTCCTGAACTACGAGCAGTACTTC. Amino acids: CASSISGLLNYEQYF.

A note on this clonotype: A much more abundant neighbour one base away suggests this may be a read error. The rearrangement joins TRBV6-2 or TRBV6-3 to TRBJ2-2; 8 bases are shared with TRBD1. Germline V gives CDR1 MNHEY, CDR2 SVGEGT. V lost 5 bases, J lost 4 bases, and 9 bases stayed unmatched. This CDR3 is 16 amino acids long. The CDR3 loop reads CASSEGGQERTGELFF. As DNA, the CDR3 is TGTGCCAGCAGTGAAGGGGGACAGGAGCGCACCGGGGAGCTGTTTTTT.

This clonotype was observed many times. This chain joins TRBV12-3 or TRBV12-4 and TRBJ2-3, with 7 bases identical to TRBD2. The CDR3 sequence is 16 residues long. The junction had 14 bases not matched to a gene; V was cut back by 5 bases and J by 6 bases. The CDR3 reads CASSPRRGGRIDTQYF. In DNA, the CDR3 is TGTGCCAGCAGTCCACGGCGGGGCGGGAGAATTGATACGCAGTATTTT.

This clonotype was detected many times. This rearrangement joins TRBV7-9 to TRBJ1-1; 7 bases map to TRBD1. Trimming at V came to 4 bases and at J to 3 bases, leaving 14 bases not matched to a gene. Looked up from germline, CDR1 is SEHNR and CDR2 is FQNEAQ (reference sequence). This CDR3 is 17 amino acids long. The CDR3: CASSSRQGGSDDTEAFF. As DNA, the CDR3 is TGTGCCAGCAGCTCCCGACAGGGTGGGTCCGATGACACTGAAGCTTTCTTT.